This T cell receptor beta chain was sequenced for a study of T cell changes during pregnancy in multiple sclerosis. Sequencing used immunoSEQ multiplex PCR; TCRdb keeps in-frame clones, though not all of them. The sample holds more than 35,000 clones, 90% to 95% seen once. This clone appeared a single time. The specimen comprised CD4+ T cells from peripheral blood mononuclear cells, sampled in the third trimester of pregnancy. This TCR derives from a female donor in good health, enrolled as a control in a pregnancy study.

CDR3 sequence reads: CASSWTGSGNTIYF. The CDR3 DNA is TGTGCCAGCAGCTGGACAGGCTCTGGAAACACCATATATTTT. The chain joins TRBV5-6 to TRBJ1-3; 7 positions match TRBD1. The CDR3 runs 14 residues. Germline lookup yields CDR1 SGHDT and CDR2 YYEEEE. Trimming at V came to 3 bases and at J to 0 bases, leaving 0 bases not matched to a gene.